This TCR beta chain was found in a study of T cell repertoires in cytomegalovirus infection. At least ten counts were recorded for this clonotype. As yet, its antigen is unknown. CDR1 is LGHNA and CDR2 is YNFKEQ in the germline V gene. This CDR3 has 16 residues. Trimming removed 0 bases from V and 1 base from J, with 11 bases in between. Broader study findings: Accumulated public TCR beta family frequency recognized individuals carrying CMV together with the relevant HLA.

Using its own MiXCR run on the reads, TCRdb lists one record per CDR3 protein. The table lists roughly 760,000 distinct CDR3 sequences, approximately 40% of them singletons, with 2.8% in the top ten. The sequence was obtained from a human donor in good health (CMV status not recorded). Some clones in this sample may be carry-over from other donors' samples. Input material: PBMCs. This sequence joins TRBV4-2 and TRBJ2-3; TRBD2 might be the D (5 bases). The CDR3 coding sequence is TGTGCCAGCAGCCAAGACGGACTCACTGGCACAGATACGCAGTATTTT. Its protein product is CASSQDGLTGTDTQYF.